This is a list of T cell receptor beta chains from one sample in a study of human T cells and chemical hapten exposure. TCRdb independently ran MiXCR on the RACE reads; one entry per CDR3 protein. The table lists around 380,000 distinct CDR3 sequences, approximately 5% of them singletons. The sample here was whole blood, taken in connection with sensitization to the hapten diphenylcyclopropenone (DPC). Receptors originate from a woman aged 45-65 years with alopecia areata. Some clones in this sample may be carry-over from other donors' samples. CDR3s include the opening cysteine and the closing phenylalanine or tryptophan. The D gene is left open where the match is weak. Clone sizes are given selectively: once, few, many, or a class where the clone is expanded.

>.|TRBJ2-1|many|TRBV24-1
TGTGCCACCAGTGACCCGACAGGAGGTGGACGTGAGCAGTTCTTC
CATSDPTGGGREQFF
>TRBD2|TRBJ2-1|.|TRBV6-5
TGTGCCAGCAGTTACGGGGGGAGGGCCTTTAATGAGCAGTTCTTC
CASSYGGRAFNEQFF
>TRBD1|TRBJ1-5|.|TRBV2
TGTGCCAGCACCAGGGACAGGGACCAGCCCCAGCATTTT
CASTRDRDQPQHF
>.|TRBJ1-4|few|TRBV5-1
TGCGCCAGCAGCTTCGGGGGCTTGGGTGAAAAACTGTTTTTT
CASSFGGLGEKLFF
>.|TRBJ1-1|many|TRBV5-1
TGCGCCAGCAGCTTGGGACGGGGCGAGGGCACTGAAGCTTTCTTT
CASSLGRGEGTEAFF
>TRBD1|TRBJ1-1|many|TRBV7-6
TGTGCCAGCAGCTTAGCGAGTGGAGGACAGGGGGTTAGAGCTTTCTTT
CASSLASGGQGVRAFF
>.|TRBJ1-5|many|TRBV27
TGTGCCAGCAGTTTAGATGTCGGGAATCAGCCCCAGCATTTT
CASSLDVGNQPQHF
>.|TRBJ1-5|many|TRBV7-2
TGTGCCAGCAGCTTCGCCCCGTTCAGCGGTCAGCCCCAGCATTTT
CASSFAPFSGQPQHF
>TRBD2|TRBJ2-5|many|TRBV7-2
TGTGCCAGCAGCTTAGCAAGCGGGGGGGCCCAAGAGACCCAGTACTTC
CASSLASGGAQETQYF
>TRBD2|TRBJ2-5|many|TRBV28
TGTGCCAGCACCCCCGGGGGGCAAGAGACCCAGTACTTC
CASTPGGQETQYF
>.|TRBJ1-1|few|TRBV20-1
TGCAGTGCTAGAGCCCTACAGCACACTGAAGCTTTCTTT
CSARALQHTEAFF